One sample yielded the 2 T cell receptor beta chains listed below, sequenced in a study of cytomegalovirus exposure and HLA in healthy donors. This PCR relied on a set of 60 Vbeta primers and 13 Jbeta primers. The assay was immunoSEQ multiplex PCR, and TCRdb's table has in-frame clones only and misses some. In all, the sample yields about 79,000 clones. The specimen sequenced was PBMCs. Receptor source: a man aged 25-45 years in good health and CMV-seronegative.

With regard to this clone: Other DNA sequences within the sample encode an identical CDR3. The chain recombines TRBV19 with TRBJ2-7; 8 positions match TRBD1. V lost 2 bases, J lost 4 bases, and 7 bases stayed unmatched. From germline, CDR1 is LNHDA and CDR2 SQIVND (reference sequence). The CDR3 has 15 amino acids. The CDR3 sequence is CASSIPGQGRYEQYF. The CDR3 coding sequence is TGTGCCAGTAGTATACCAGGACAGGGAAGGTACGAGCAGTACTTC. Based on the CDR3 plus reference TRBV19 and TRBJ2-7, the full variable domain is DGGITQSPKYLFRKEGQNVTLSCEQNLNHDAMYWYRQDPGQGLRLIYYSQIVNDFQKGDIAEGYSVSREKKESFPLTVTSAQKNPTAFYLCASSIPGQGRYEQYFGPGTRLTVT.

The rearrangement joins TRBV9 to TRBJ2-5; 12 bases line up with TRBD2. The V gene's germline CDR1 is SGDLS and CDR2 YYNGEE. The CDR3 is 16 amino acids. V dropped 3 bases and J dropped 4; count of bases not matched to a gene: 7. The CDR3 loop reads CASSGLAGEGRETQYF. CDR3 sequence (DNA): TGTGCCAGCAGCGGACTAGCGGGAGAGGGTAGAGAGACCCAGTACTTC.